A single sample is the source of the 18 T cell receptor beta chains below, sequenced in a study of shared clonotypes between healthy human individuals. Sequenced by immunoSEQ multiplex PCR; TCRdb stores in-frame clones only, minus some. The sample records some 1,100,000 clones, around 82% being singletons. Sequencing was performed on memory CD4+ T cells from PBMCs. Subset meaning: CD45RA-negative fraction. Source of these receptors: a man in his late teens or twenties in good health. Some clones in this sample may be carry-over from other donors' samples.

The V call is TRBV6-5, the J call TRBJ1-5; D is undetermined. The CDR3 contains 12 residues. Trimming took 6 bases from V and 4 from J, leaving 7 bases between them. Germline CDR1 reads MNHEY; CDR2 reads SVGAGI. The CDR3, as DNA: TGTGCCAGCAGGGGCGAAAATCAGCCCCAGCATTTT. Protein product: CASRGENQPQHF.

This clone was recorded only once. The J gene is TRBJ1-2, the V gene TRBV5-5, with D possibly matching TRBD1 (6 bases). This CDR3 is built from 15 residues. Germline CDR1 is SGHKS and CDR2 is YYEKEE (reference sequence). V lost 4 bases, J lost 2 bases, and 15 bases lay in between. Here the CDR3 DNA reads TGTGCCAGCAGCCCAAACCCAGGGGCGAACTATGGCTACACCTTC. Translating it yields CASSPNPGANYGYTF.

This clone came up once. This CDR3 reads CASSSGIPPGDTQYF. The CDR3 region has the DNA TGTGCCAGCAGCTCCGGGATTCCTCCAGGAGATACGCAGTATTTT. V usage is TRBV6-1 and J usage is TRBJ2-3; D might be TRBD2 (5 bases). Germline V lookup: CDR1 MNHNS, CDR2 SASEGT. The V and J ends lost 6 bases and 5 bases respectively, with 18 bases between them. This CDR3 is built from 15 residues.

The chain combines TRBV29-1 with TRBJ1-2; TRBD1 might be the D (5 bases). The CDR3 loop spans 13 amino acids. V lost 6 bases and J 1 base, leaving 12 bases between the germline ends. Germline values: CDR1 SQVTM, CDR2 ANQGSEA. The DNA of the CDR3 is TGCAGCGTACCGGGACGGCTTAACTATGGCTACACCTTC. It translates to CSVPGRLNYGYTF.

V and J are TRBV28 and TRBJ2-1; D gene ambiguous. From germline, CDR1 is MDHEN and CDR2 SYDVKM. This CDR3 is built from 11 residues. V was shortened by 5 bases and J by 8 bases, with 7 bases between the two germline ends. The CDR3 here is CASSRYYEQFF. The CDR3 DNA reads TGTGCCAGCAGTCGATACTATGAGCAGTTCTTC.

As to this clone: In the same sample, other DNA sequences code for this CDR3. The chain couples TRBV5-4 to TRBJ1-3; D unresolved. The CDR3 loop spans 14 amino acids. CDR1 is SGHNT and CDR2 is YYREEE in the germline V gene (reference sequence). V was trimmed by 1 base and J by 0 bases, leaving 5 bases between them. CDR3 protein: CASSLRSSGNTIYF. The CDR3 DNA follows: TGTGCCAGCAGCTTGCGAAGCTCTGGAAACACCATATATTTT.

This sequence joins TRBV5-1 and TRBJ2-5; no definite D call. The CDR3 is made up of 14 amino acids. Per germline, CDR1 SGHRS and CDR2 YFSETQ. With 4 bases removed from V and 1 base from J, the gap between germline ends came to 11 bases. DNA of the CDR3: TGCGCCAGCAGCGAGCAGTCAACCCAAGAGACCCAGTACTTC. Protein: CASSEQSTQETQYF.

CDR3: CASSPMLTGKFSAFF. CDR3 sequence (DNA): TGTGCCAGCAGCCCCATGCTGACAGGGAAGTTCTCTGCTTTCTTT. This rearrangement joins TRBV11-1 to TRBJ1-1; 7 positions agree with TRBD1. Losses at the gene ends were 5 bases for V and 11 bases for J; bases not matched to a gene: 17. This CDR3 is 15 amino acids long. The germline V gene has CDR1 SGHAT and CDR2 FQDESV (reference sequence).

This chain connects TRBV4-2 to TRBJ2-3; 10 bases fit TRBD2. Germline V gene sequence: CDR1 LGHNA, CDR2 YNFKEQ. This CDR3 has 15 amino acids. The ends lost 4 bases at V and 2 bases at J; junction bases unmatched: 3. This CDR3 reads CASSPSGGYTDTQYF. In DNA, the CDR3 is TGTGCCAGCAGCCCTAGCGGGGGTTACACAGATACGCAGTATTTT.

The V and J genes are TRBV5-4 and TRBJ2-7; D is unclear. Trimming cost V 4 bases and J 3 bases, with 5 bases left between them. From germline, CDR1 is SGHNT and CDR2 YYREEE (reference sequence). There are 11 residues in the CDR3. DNA of the CDR3: TGTGCCAGCAGCGGGCGCTACGAGCAGTACTTC. It codes for CASSGRYEQYF.

CDR3 sequence: CASSSFQGPWEKLFF. CDR3 nucleotides: TGTGCCAGCAGTTCATTCCAGGGGCCGTGGGAAAAACTGTTTTTT. The chain has TRBV28 and TRBJ1-4; TRBD1 is a possible D gene (6 bases). Germline V gives CDR1 MDHEN, CDR2 SYDVKM. V lost 4 bases to trimming and J lost 8 bases, with 17 bases between them. This CDR3 has 15 amino acids.

In nucleotides, the CDR3 is TGTGCCAGCAGCCCGGCGGGGCAGGTTACGCAGTATTTT. Protein product: CASSPAGQVTQYF. V is TRBV5-6 and J is TRBJ2-3, with TRBD2 as a possible D gene (6 bases). Germline lookup yields CDR1 SGHDT and CDR2 YYEEEE. Between the trimmed V and J ends, which lost 4 bases and 8 bases, there was a span of 14 bases. The CDR3 has 13 residues.

This chain uses TRBV28 with TRBJ1-2, with D possibly being TRBD1 (5 bases). This CDR3 comprises 14 residues. With 3 bases removed from V and 4 bases from J, the gap between germline ends came to 12 bases. CDR1 MDHEN and CDR2 SYDVKM come from the germline V gene. The CDR3 coding sequence is TGTGCCAGCAGTTTTTCGCCCGGGGGCTATGGCTACACCTTC. Translated, it gives CASSFSPGGYGYTF.

The rearrangement joins TRBV4-2 to TRBJ1-2; TRBD1 might be the D (6 bases). The ends were cut back, 3 bases at V and 6 bases at J, with 14 bases in the middle. The CDR3 contains 14 residues. Germline loops: CDR1 LGHNA, CDR2 YNFKEQ. The CDR3 region is CASSHGGQPDGYTF. DNA of the CDR3: TGTGCCAGCAGCCACGGAGGACAGCCGGATGGCTACACCTTC.

J is TRBJ2-1 and V is TRBV18; 12 bases agree with TRBD1. V was pared by 3 bases and J by 16 bases, with 16 bases of the junction left unmatched. The CDR3 spans 16 residues. Looked up from germline, CDR1 is KGHSH and CDR2 is LQKENI. CDR3 coding DNA: TGTGCCAGCTCACCCCAGCCGGGACAGGGGGCGTTAAGTCAATTCTTC. Amino acids: CASSPQPGQGALSQFF. Complete variable domain (other parts from reference TRBV18 and TRBJ2-1): NAGVMQNPRHLVRRRGQEARLRCSPMKGHSHVYWYRQLPEEGLKFMVYLQKENIIDESGMPKERFSAEFPKEGPSILRIQQVVRGDSAAYFCASSPQPGQGALSQFFGPGTRLTVL.

The V call is TRBV2, the J call TRBJ2-7; weak D call: TRBD1 (5 bases). Germline loops: CDR1 SNHLY, CDR2 FYNNEI. The CDR3 is made up of 12 amino acids. The ends were cut back, 11 bases at V and 5 bases at J, with 16 bases in the middle. The CDR3 sequence is CAQKGNENEQYF. CDR3 nucleotide sequence: TGTGCCCAAAAGGGGAATGAGAACGAGCAGTACTTC.

The J gene is TRBJ1-1, the V gene TRBV27; D not certain. Deletions cut 7 bases from V and 5 bases from J, with 14 bases between. Germline V gene data show CDR1 as MNHEY and CDR2 as SMNVEV (reference sequence). CDR3 size: 13 residues. This CDR3 reads CASMRVQRTEAFF. CDR3 DNA: TGTGCCAGCATGAGGGTCCAGAGGACTGAAGCTTTCTTT.

The rearrangement joins TRBV7-2 to TRBJ1-2, with D perhaps matching TRBD1 (6 bases). CDR3 length: 12 residues. V lost 6 bases and J 7 bases, leaving 12 bases between the germline ends. Germline loops: CDR1 SGHTA, CDR2 FQGNSA. Here the CDR3 DNA reads TGTGCCAGCAGTCAACAGGGATCTGGCTACACCTTC. It translates to CASSQQGSGYTF.